These 12 T cell receptor beta chains came from one sample sequenced in a study of molecular identifiers for immune sequencing clone quantification. Each CDR3 protein is one row after TCRdb ran MiXCR on the PCR reads. The table includes over 300,000 distinct CDR3 sequences, 24% detected once. Input material: naive CD8+ T cells from blood, with Jurkat cell RNA spiked in. The subset denotes: FACS-sorted CD8+CD4-CCR7+CD45RA+ naive T cells. These receptors all come from a human donor in good health. Some libraries in this study had Jurkat cell RNA spiked in.

This rearrangement joins TRBV7-9 to TRBJ2-3, with D perhaps TRBD1 (6 bases). The CDR3 is made up of 15 amino acids. Per the germline V gene, CDR1 is SEHNR and CDR2 is FQNEAQ (reference sequence). V gave up 4 bases and J gave up 2 bases, with 13 bases separating them. The CDR3 loop reads CASSWGTTLTDTQYF. As DNA, the CDR3 is TGTGCCAGCAGCTGGGGGACAACCCTCACAGATACGCAGTATTTT.

This clonotype has just a few counts. This chain links TRBV3-1 with TRBJ2-7; 7 positions agree with TRBD2. Germline values: CDR1 LGHDT, CDR2 YNNKEL (reference sequence). V lost 4 bases and J lost 4; bases outside the gene matches: 7. This CDR3 is built from 14 residues. The DNA for the CDR3 is TGTGCCAGCAGCCTCCCGGGACTAAAATACGAGCAGTACTTC. Amino acids: CASSLPGLKYEQYF.

The CDR3 DNA is TGTGCCAGCAGCGCCAGTGGACTAGCGGGGTGGTACGAGCAGTACTTC. Protein: CASSASGLAGWYEQYF. V gene TRBV7-2 combines with J gene TRBJ2-7; TRBD2 agrees at 12 bases. The germline CDR1 and CDR2 sequences are SGHTA and FQGNSA. The CDR3 extends over 16 amino acids. Losses at the gene ends were 5 bases for V and 4 bases for J; bases not matched to a gene: 9.

The CDR3 sequence is CASSLSGTNTGELFF. CDR3 coding DNA: TGTGCCAGCAGCCTTAGCGGGACGAACACCGGGGAGCTGTTTTTT. The chain uses TRBV13 and TRBJ2-2; TRBD2 matches 8 bases. The V gene end was trimmed by 5 bases and the J gene end by 0 bases; junction bases not matched to a gene: 2. Germline CDR1 and CDR2: PRHDT and FYEKMQ (reference sequence). This CDR3 is built from 15 residues.

The table lists this clonotype with a few counts. The V gene is TRBV6-2 or TRBV6-3, the J gene TRBJ1-2, with TRBD1 as a possible D gene (5 bases). The CDR3 runs to 16 residues. The germline V gene encodes CDR1 MNHEY and CDR2 SVGEGT. With 5 bases removed from V and 3 bases from J, the gap between germline ends came to 19 bases. CDR3 sequence reads: CASSEFQGALDYGYTF. The DNA for the CDR3 is TGTGCCAGCAGTGAATTCCAAGGGGCCCTGGACTATGGCTACACCTTC.

This chain joins TRBV7-6 and TRBJ1-3; 7 positions agree with TRBD1. The CDR3 spans 14 residues. CDR1 SGHVS and CDR2 FNYEAQ come from the germline V gene. J lost 4 bases, V lost 5 bases, and 5 bases had no gene match. DNA of the CDR3: TGTGCCAGCAGCGAGACAGGGTCCGGAAACACCATATATTTT. It specifies CASSETGSGNTIYF.

This clonotype was detected ten times or more. The chain couples TRBV29-1 to TRBJ2-3, with 7 bases lining up with TRBD1. CDR3 length: 14 amino acids. Germline values: CDR1 SQVTM, CDR2 ANQGSEA. Trimming cost V 5 bases and J 2 bases; bases outside gene matches: 7. Written as DNA, the CDR3 is TGCAGCGTTAAACAGGGGATGAACACAGATACGCAGTATTTT. Protein sequence: CSVKQGMNTDTQYF.

In the case of this clonotype: A much larger clone lies one base from this, so it may be a read error. The CDR3 does not end in the conserved phenylalanine or tryptophan, so this is likely a read error. V gene TRBV20-1 combines with J gene TRBJ2-3, with no clear D. V gave up 0 bases and J gave up 12 bases, with 25 bases separating them. Germline assignment: CDR1 DFQATT and CDR2 SNEGSKA (reference sequence). The CDR3 runs 16 residues. The CDR3 region has the DNA TGCAGTGCTAGAGATCTCGTTGCAGGTTTGGCCGTGGCCCAGTATTCT. Its protein is CSARDLVAGLAVAQYS.

The chain has TRBV6-2 or TRBV6-3 and TRBJ2-4, with 8 positions matching TRBD1. Germline values: CDR1 MNHEY, CDR2 SVGEGT. The CDR3 is 12 amino acids. The trim removed 10 bases at V and 4 bases at J, leaving 3 bases unmatched. The CDR3 loop is CATRQGKNIQYF. Written as DNA, the CDR3 is TGTGCCACTCGACAGGGGAAAAACATTCAGTACTTC.

Many counts were recorded for this clonotype. The chain combines TRBV7-9 with TRBJ2-2; 7 bases are shared with TRBD1. CDR1 SEHNR and CDR2 FQNEAQ come from the germline V gene (reference sequence). The CDR3 is 15 amino acids. Trimming at V came to 4 bases and at J to 6 bases, leaving 8 bases not matched to a gene. The CDR3 is CASSSTGSPPGELFF. CDR3 DNA: TGTGCCAGCAGCTCGACAGGGTCCCCCCCCGGGGAGCTGTTTTTT.

This clonotype has a handful of counts. V and J are TRBV6-4 and TRBJ1-2, with a weak D call TRBD1 (6 bases). The CDR3 spans 16 residues. Germline CDR1 MRHNA, CDR2 SNTAGT. The ends were cut back, 5 bases at V and 4 bases at J, with 20 bases in the middle. The CDR3 DNA reads as TGTGCCAGCAGTCGAACCGCCACAGGGTTCCCCTATGGCTACACCTTC. It translates to CASSRTATGFPYGYTF.

For this clonotype: Mismatch with germline at one junction end may stem from a read error. The chain is built from TRBV5-1 and TRBJ2-1; D call uncertain. This CDR3 has 12 amino acids. CDR1 and CDR2 (germline): SGHRS, YFSETQ. The CDR3 DNA follows: TGCGCCAGCAGCCTTGAGTACAATGAGCAGTCCTTC. It yields the protein CASSLEYNEQSF. Full variable domain (remainder filled in from reference TRBV5-1 and TRBJ2-1): KAGVTQTPRYLIKTRGQQVTLSCSPISGHRSVSWYQQTPGQGLQFLFEYFSETQRNKGNFPGRFSGRQFSNSRSEMNVSTLELGDSALYLCASSLEYNEQSFGPGTRLTVL.